Below, 30 T cell receptor beta chains from the same sample are listed, as sequenced in a study of T cells after yellow fever vaccination. TCRdb re-called the 5' RACE reads through MiXCR, storing one row per CDR3 protein. The sample consists of over 200,000 distinct CDR3 sequences, over 6.5% of them appearing once. Sequenced material: CD4+ T cells sorted from PBMCs, taken on the day of the yellow fever booster vaccination. The receptors were gathered from a man in his thirties or forties who received the YFV17D yellow fever vaccine.

The gene calls are TRBV3-1 and TRBJ1-6; TRBD1 aligns across 10 bases. This CDR3 has 19 amino acids. Trimming took 0 bases from V and 7 from J; bases not matched to a gene: 12. CDR1 is LGHDT and CDR2 is YNNKEL in the germline V gene (reference sequence). The chain's CDR3 is CASSQDWVGTGERNSPLHF. CDR3 sequence (DNA): TGTGCCAGCAGCCAAGATTGGGTCGGGACAGGGGAGAGAAATTCACCCCTCCACTTT.

This clonotype came up many times. The chain links TRBV9 to TRBJ2-1, with 8 bases fitting TRBD1. Germline CDR1 reads SGDLS; CDR2 reads YYNGEE. The CDR3 sequence is 15 residues long. Trimming removed 3 bases from V and 1 base from J; junction bases left unmatched: 3. The CDR3 reads CASSENRGSYNEQFF. Written as DNA, the CDR3 is TGTGCCAGCAGCGAGAACAGGGGGTCCTACAATGAGCAGTTCTTC.

The chain couples TRBV14 to TRBJ2-2; D is ambiguous. Trimming took 0 bases from V and 0 from J, leaving 11 bases between them. From germline, CDR1 is SGHDN and CDR2 FVKESK. The CDR3 is 17 residues long. The DNA for the CDR3 is TGTGCCAGCAGCCAAGATAGTCCGGTCGCGAACACCGGGGAGCTGTTTTTT. This gives the protein CASSQDSPVANTGELFF.

This clonotype was found many times. A junction boundary mismatches the germline segment, possibly from a read error. The V gene is TRBV5-1, the J gene TRBJ2-1; the D gene is possibly TRBD2 (6 bases). Germline CDR1 and CDR2: SGHRS and YFSETQ. This CDR3 has 14 amino acids. The CDR3 loop reads CASSLEGGWGKQFF. CDR3 DNA: TGCGCCAGCAGTTTGGAGGGAGGATGGGGGAAGCAGTTCTTC.

This clonotype was seen repeatedly, ten times or more. The CDR3 DNA sequence: TGTGCCAGCAGCCAGACAGGGGCCAATCAGCCCCAGCATTTT. Translated: CASSQTGANQPQHF. This chain connects TRBV12-3 or TRBV12-4 to TRBJ1-5; 8 nucleotides line up with TRBD1. The CDR3 has 14 amino acids. V gave up 6 bases and J gave up 3 bases; unmatched junction bases: 4.

This clonotype was seen many times. A junction boundary mismatches the germline segment, possibly from a read error. The V call is TRBV7-7, the J call TRBJ2-1; 10 bases map to TRBD2. Germline CDR1 SSHAT, CDR2 FNYEAQ (reference sequence). The CDR3 runs 14 residues. The CDR3, as DNA: TGTGCTAGCAGCTTAGGTTTAGCGGGAGGTGAGCAGTTCTTC. It translates to CASSLGLAGGEQFF.

This clonotype was seen ten or more times. The chain couples TRBV6-6 to TRBJ2-3; TRBD2 is a possible D gene (6 bases). V was cut by 8 bases and J by 5 bases, with 14 bases left in between. This CDR3 is built from 13 residues. Germline CDR1 and CDR2: MNHNY and SVGAGI (reference sequence). This CDR3 is CASSEGGEDTQYF. DNA of the CDR3: TGTGCCAGCTCGGAGGGCGGAGAAGATACGCAGTATTTT.

There are a few counts of this clonotype. Germline is not matched at one junction end, which may reflect a read error. The gene calls are TRBV20-1 and TRBJ2-7; 9 bases agree with TRBD1. The germline V gene has CDR1 DFQATT and CDR2 SNEGSKA (reference sequence). This CDR3 is 16 amino acids long. The CDR3: CCARALGTGSSYEQYF. CDR3 DNA sequence: TGCTGTGCTAGAGCATTAGGGACAGGGAGCTCCTACGAGCAGTACTTC.

This clonotype occurred a few times. The V and J genes are TRBV6-1 and TRBJ2-7, with 8 bases matching TRBD2. The CDR3 totals 15 residues. Unmatched junction bases numbered 13, after V lost 7 bases and J lost 5 bases. Germline V CDR1 and CDR2: MNHNS, SASEGT. The CDR3 protein is CASMRIGLASDEQYF. DNA for the CDR3: TGTGCCAGCATGAGGATAGGACTAGCATCCGACGAGCAGTACTTC.

The rearrangement links TRBV10-3 to TRBJ2-1, with D perhaps TRBD1 (6 bases). Germline V CDR1 and CDR2: ENHRY, SYGVKD. This CDR3 region has 16 residues. V was shortened by 3 bases and J by 3 bases, with 15 bases between the two germline ends. The CDR3 sequence: CAISDLVGQNYNEQFF. Here the CDR3 DNA reads TGTGCCATCAGTGACCTCGTTGGACAGAACTACAATGAGCAGTTCTTC.

Of note for this clonotype: It may be a read error: a sequence one base away is much more abundant. This CDR3 is missing its conserved last phenylalanine or tryptophan, likely due to a read error. The V gene is TRBV7-2, the J gene TRBJ1-2, with a weak D call TRBD1 (6 bases). The CDR3 is 15 amino acids. Trimming pared 5 bases from V and 3 bases from J, leaving 16 bases between. CDR1 and CDR2 (germline): SGHTA, FQGNSA. The CDR3 loop reads CASSQRSGGDYGYTL. CDR3 in DNA: TGTGCCAGCAGCCAGAGATCTGGGGGCGACTATGGCTACACCCTC.

The chain recombines TRBV9 with TRBJ2-7; 8 nucleotides align to TRBD1. CDR1 is SGDLS, CDR2 YYNGEE, per germline. The junction had 7 bases not matched to a gene; V was cut back by 3 bases and J by 2 bases. The CDR3 consists of 15 residues. The CDR3 DNA follows: TGTGCCAGCAGCGATTCGACAGGGGTCCCCTACGAGCAGTACTTC. Amino acids: CASSDSTGVPYEQYF.

The chain links TRBV12-3 or TRBV12-4 to TRBJ2-7; D uncertain. The V end was cut by 3 bases, the J end by 6 bases, with 9 bases between. The CDR3 extends over 12 amino acids. CDR3 nucleotide sequence: TGTGCCAGCAGTTTTCGTCAAGCCGAGCAGTACTTC. Amino acids: CASSFRQAEQYF.

The rearrangement joins TRBV7-6 to TRBJ1-5; D unclear. Germline V gives CDR1 SGHVS, CDR2 FNYEAQ. CDR3 length: 13 residues. V was clipped by 2 bases and J by 6 bases, with 8 bases between them. CDR3 in amino acids: CASSLNEGQPQHF. CDR3 sequence (DNA): TGTGCCAGCAGCTTAAACGAGGGTCAGCCCCAGCATTTT. Drawing the rest from reference TRBV7-6 and TRBJ1-5, the complete variable domain is GAGVSQSPRYKVTKRGQDVALRCDPISGHVSLYWYRQALGQGPEFLTYFNYEAQQDKSGLPNDRFSAERPEGSISTLTIQRTEQRDSAMYRCASSLNEGQPQHFGDGTRLSIL.

The chain uses TRBV28 and TRBJ2-1; 8 positions agree with TRBD2. Germline V lookup: CDR1 MDHEN, CDR2 SYDVKM. The CDR3 is 15 amino acids. With 5 bases clipped from V and 0 bases from J, the junction kept 3 bases outside the gene matches. The CDR3 DNA reads as TGTGCCAGCAGTACGACTAGCGTCTCCTACAATGAGCAGTTCTTC. It translates to CASSTTSVSYNEQFF.

This clonotype showed up just a few times. CDR3 DNA: TGCACCATGACCCAGGGATTCTACAATGAGCAGTTCTTC. It yields the protein CTMTQGFYNEQFF. The chain employs TRBV29-1 and TRBJ2-1; weak D call: TRBD1 (5 bases). This CDR3 comprises 13 residues. CDR1 is SQVTM and CDR2 is ANQGSEA in the germline V gene.

The V and J genes are TRBV6-1 and TRBJ1-5; TRBD1 agrees at 7 bases. Unmatched junction bases numbered 4, after V lost 7 bases and J lost 1 base. The length of the CDR3 is 14 residues. CDR1 and CDR2 from the germline V gene are MNHNS and SASEGT. The CDR3 is CASNAGQSNQPQHF. The CDR3 nucleotides are TGTGCCAGCAATGCGGGACAGAGCAATCAGCCCCAGCATTTT.

This clonotype was detected ten times or more. The chain links TRBV7-2 to TRBJ2-7, with D possibly TRBD2 on 5 matching bases. CDR3 size: 14 residues. The V end lost 5 bases, the J end lost 3 bases, and 14 bases lay between the germline ends. Germline V gene sequence: CDR1 SGHTA, CDR2 FQGNSA. In nucleotides, the CDR3 is TGTGCCAGCAGCATTGCCAGCGGATACTACGAGCAGTACTTC. It yields the protein CASSIASGYYEQYF.

For this clonotype: One end of the junction fails to match germline, which may point to a read error. V gene TRBV20-1 combines with J gene TRBJ2-3; 7 bases match TRBD2. The germline V gene has CDR1 DFQATT and CDR2 SNEGSKA (reference sequence). The CDR3 extends over 16 amino acids. CDR3 amino acids: CCARDALAAIGDTQYF. The DNA for the CDR3 is TGCTGTGCTAGAGATGCGCTAGCGGCTATAGGAGATACGCAGTATTTT.

The V call is TRBV19, the J call TRBJ2-1; 11 nucleotides align to TRBD2. CDR1 and CDR2 from the germline V gene are LNHDA and SQIVND (reference sequence). The V gene end was trimmed by 7 bases and the J gene end by 7 bases; junction bases not matched to a gene: 15. The CDR3 has 17 residues. The CDR3 spells CASIGTSGRVKGNEQFF. The CDR3 DNA is TGTGCCAGTATCGGGACTAGCGGTCGGGTCAAGGGGAATGAGCAGTTCTTC.

This clonotype was picked up a small number of times. V and J are TRBV20-1 and TRBJ2-1; D not resolved. The germline V gene has CDR1 DFQATT and CDR2 SNEGSKA (reference sequence). V was shortened by 3 bases and J by 4 bases, with 13 bases between the two germline ends. This CDR3 has 14 residues. CDR3 in DNA: TGCAGTGCTAGCAGAAAGGTGATTTACAATGAGCAGTTCTTC. Amino acid sequence: CSASRKVIYNEQFF.

This clonotype was seen at least ten times. In nucleotides, the CDR3 is TGTGCCAGCAGCCAAAGGACTAGTAGTACCGGGGAGCTGTTTTTT. This sequence encodes CASSQRTSSTGELFF. The chain has TRBV3-1 and TRBJ2-2, with 7 bases identical to TRBD2. With 2 bases clipped from V and 5 bases from J, the junction kept 5 bases outside the gene matches. Germline V gives CDR1 LGHDT, CDR2 YNNKEL (reference sequence). The CDR3 runs 15 residues. The full variable domain, completed using reference TRBV3-1 and TRBJ2-2, is DTAVSQTPKYLVTQMGNDKSIKCEQNLGHDTMYWYKQDSKKFLKIMFSYNNKELIINETVPNRFSPKSPDKAHLNLHINSLELGDSAVYFCASSQRTSSTGELFFGEGSRLTVL.

This clonotype was detected ten times or more. This chain uses TRBV7-8 with TRBJ2-5; TRBD1 aligns across 8 bases. Trimming took 8 bases from V and 0 from J; bases not matched to a gene: 14. The CDR3 runs 17 residues. Germline CDR1 SGHVS, CDR2 FQNEAQ. This chain's CDR3 is CASLPDRGILYQETQYF. The DNA for the CDR3 is TGTGCCAGCCTACCCGACAGGGGAATATTGTACCAAGAGACCCAGTACTTC.

Turning to this clonotype: A junction end diverges from the germline sequence, so it may reflect a read error. This chain joins TRBV15 and TRBJ2-1; D remains unclear. In germline, CDR1 is LNHNV, CDR2 YYDKDF (reference sequence). The CDR3 has 14 amino acids. The CDR3 DNA reads as TGTGCCACCAGCAATAGGAACTCCGACAATGAGCAGTTCTTC. Protein sequence: CATSNRNSDNEQFF.

This clonotype turned up a few times. The chain joins TRBV5-5 to TRBJ2-1; 15 nucleotides align to TRBD2. CDR1 and CDR2 (germline): SGHKS, YYEKEE (reference sequence). The V gene end was trimmed by 2 bases and the J gene end by 2 bases; junction bases not matched to a gene: 5. This CDR3 region has 18 residues. CDR3 in DNA: TGTGCCAGCAGCTTCGGACTAGCGGGAGGGACGACCTACAATGAGCAGTTCTTC. It is translated as CASSFGLAGGTTYNEQFF.

This clonotype has a single count. One end of the junction varies from germline; a read error may be responsible. The CDR3 loop reads CSSSYSRGTSPPNEQFF. The CDR3 DNA sequence: TGTTCCAGCAGTTACTCGAGGGGGACTAGCCCCCCCAATGAGCAGTTCTTC. The chain links TRBV6-2 or TRBV6-3 to TRBJ2-1, with 9 bases identical to TRBD2. Per germline, CDR1 MNHEY and CDR2 SVGEGT. This CDR3 contains 17 residues.

This clonotype came up a few times. This chain links TRBV24-1 with TRBJ2-1; D might be TRBD2 (5 bases). Germline V gene data show CDR1 as KGHDR and CDR2 as SFDVKD. V lost 2 bases and J lost 6, with 16 bases in between. The CDR3 is made up of 16 amino acids. As DNA, the CDR3 is TGTGCCACCAGTGATTCCCTTTCCCCGAGGGTCAATGAGCAGTTCTTC. Protein sequence: CATSDSLSPRVNEQFF.

The chain carries TRBV18 and TRBJ2-3; weak D call: TRBD2 (6 bases). The CDR3 consists of 16 residues. Germline V lookup: CDR1 KGHSH, CDR2 LQKENI. The germline V and J ends were trimmed by 1 base and 5 bases, with 16 bases remaining between them. The CDR3 protein is CASSPLVTDGGDTQYF. For the CDR3, the DNA is TGTGCCAGCTCACCACTCGTGACGGACGGGGGAGATACGCAGTATTTT.

This clonotype was detected a few times. The genes are TRBV12-3 or TRBV12-4 and TRBJ1-1; tentatively, D is TRBD1 (6 bases). The CDR3 loop spans 12 amino acids. The V and J ends lost 6 bases and 10 bases respectively, with 15 bases between them. CDR3 sequence: CASSRRGAGAFF. The CDR3, as DNA: TGTGCCAGCAGCCGCCGGGGGGCTGGAGCTTTCTTT.

The chain couples TRBV11-2 to TRBJ2-7; 9 nucleotides agree with TRBD2. With 4 bases clipped from V and 4 bases from J, the junction kept 17 bases outside the gene matches. CDR1 and CDR2 (germline): SGHAT, FQNNGV. The length of the CDR3 is 18 residues. The CDR3 spells CASSSGKTSGGTLYEQYF. CDR3 sequence (DNA): TGTGCCAGCAGCTCGGGGAAGACTAGCGGAGGGACCTTATACGAGCAGTACTTC.